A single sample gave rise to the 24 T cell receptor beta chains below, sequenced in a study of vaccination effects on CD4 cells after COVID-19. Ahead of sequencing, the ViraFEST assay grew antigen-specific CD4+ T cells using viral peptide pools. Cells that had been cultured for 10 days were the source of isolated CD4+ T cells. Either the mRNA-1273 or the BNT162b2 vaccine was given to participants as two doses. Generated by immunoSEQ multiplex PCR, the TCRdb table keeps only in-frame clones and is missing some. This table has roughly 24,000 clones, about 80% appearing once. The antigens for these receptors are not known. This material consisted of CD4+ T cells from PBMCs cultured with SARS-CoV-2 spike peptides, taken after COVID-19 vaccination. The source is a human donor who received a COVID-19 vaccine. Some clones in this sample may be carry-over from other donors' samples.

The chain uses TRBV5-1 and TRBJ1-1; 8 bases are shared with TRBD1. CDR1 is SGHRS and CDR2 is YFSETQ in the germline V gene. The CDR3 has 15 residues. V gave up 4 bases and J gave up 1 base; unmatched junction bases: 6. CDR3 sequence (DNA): TGCGCCAGCAGCACATGGGACAGGAAGAACACTGAAGCTTTCTTT. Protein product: CASSTWDRKNTEAFF.

CDR3 DNA sequence: TGTGCCAGCAGTCGACAGACTAACACAGATACGCAGTATTTT. Amino acid sequence: CASSRQTNTDTQYF. This chain links TRBV6-4 with TRBJ2-3; possibly TRBD1 or TRBD2 for D (5 bases each). Germline V lookup: CDR1 MRHNA, CDR2 SNTAGT. The CDR3 contains 14 residues. Deletions cut 5 bases from V and 2 bases from J, with 11 bases between.

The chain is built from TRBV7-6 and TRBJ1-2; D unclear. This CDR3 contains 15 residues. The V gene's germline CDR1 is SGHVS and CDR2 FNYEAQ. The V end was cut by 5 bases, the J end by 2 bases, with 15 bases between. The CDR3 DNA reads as TGTGCCAGCAGCCCCTCCGGTGGGATGAACTATGGCTACACCTTC. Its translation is CASSPSGGMNYGYTF.

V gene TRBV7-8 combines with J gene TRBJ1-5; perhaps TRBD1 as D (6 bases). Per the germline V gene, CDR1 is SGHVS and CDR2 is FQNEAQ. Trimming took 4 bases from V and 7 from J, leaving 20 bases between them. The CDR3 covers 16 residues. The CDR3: CASSSSSGGWHQPQHF. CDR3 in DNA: TGTGCCAGCAGCTCTTCATCGGGGGGCTGGCACCAGCCCCAGCATTTT. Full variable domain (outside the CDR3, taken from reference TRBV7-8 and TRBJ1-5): GAGVSQSPRYKVAKRGQDVALRCDPISGHVSLFWYQQALGQGPEFLTYFQNEAQLDKSGLPSDRFFAERPEGSVSTLKIQRTQQEDSAVYLCASSSSSGGWHQPQHFGDGTRLSIL.

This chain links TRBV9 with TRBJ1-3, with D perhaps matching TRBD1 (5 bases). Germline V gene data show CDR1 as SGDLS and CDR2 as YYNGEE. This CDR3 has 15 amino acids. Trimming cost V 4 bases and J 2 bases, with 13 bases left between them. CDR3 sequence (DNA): TGTGCCAGCAGCATCACAGGTTCCCCTGGAAACACCATATATTTT. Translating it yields CASSITGSPGNTIYF.

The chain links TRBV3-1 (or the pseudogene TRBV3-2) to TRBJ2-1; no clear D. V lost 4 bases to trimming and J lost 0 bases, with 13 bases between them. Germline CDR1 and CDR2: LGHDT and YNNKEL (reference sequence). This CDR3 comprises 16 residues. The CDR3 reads CASSLQPPSSYNEQFF. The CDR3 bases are TGTGCCAGCAGCCTGCAGCCGCCAAGCTCCTACAATGAGCAGTTCTTC.

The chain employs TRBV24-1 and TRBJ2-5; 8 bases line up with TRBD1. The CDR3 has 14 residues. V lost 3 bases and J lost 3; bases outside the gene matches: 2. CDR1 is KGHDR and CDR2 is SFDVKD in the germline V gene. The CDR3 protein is CATSDRTGKETQYF. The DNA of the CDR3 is TGTGCCACCAGTGATCGGACAGGGAAAGAGACCCAGTACTTC.

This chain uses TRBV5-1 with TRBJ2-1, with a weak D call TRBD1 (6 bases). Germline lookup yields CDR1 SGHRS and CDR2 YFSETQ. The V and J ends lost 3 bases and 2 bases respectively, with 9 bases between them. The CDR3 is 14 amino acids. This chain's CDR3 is CASSYDRTYNEQFF. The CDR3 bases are TGCGCCAGCAGCTATGACAGGACCTACAATGAGCAGTTCTTC.

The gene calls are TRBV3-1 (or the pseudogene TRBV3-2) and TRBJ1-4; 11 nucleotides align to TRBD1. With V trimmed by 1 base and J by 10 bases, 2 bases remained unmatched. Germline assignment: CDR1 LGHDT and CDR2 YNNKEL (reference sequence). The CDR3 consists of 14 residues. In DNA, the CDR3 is TGTGCCAGCAGCCAAGCGGGACAGGGGGGAAAACTGTTTTTT. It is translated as CASSQAGQGGKLFF.

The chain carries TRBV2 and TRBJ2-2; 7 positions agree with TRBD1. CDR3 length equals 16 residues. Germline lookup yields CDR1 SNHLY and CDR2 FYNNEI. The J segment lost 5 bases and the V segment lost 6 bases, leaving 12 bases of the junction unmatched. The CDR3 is CASSFLRQGGTGELFF. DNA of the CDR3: TGTGCCAGCAGCTTCCTCCGACAGGGTGGTACCGGGGAGCTGTTTTTT.

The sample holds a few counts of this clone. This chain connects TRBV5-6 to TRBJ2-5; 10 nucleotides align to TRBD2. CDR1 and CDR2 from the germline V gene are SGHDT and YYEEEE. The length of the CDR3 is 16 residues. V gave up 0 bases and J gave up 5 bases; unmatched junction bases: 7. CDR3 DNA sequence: TGTGCCAGCAGCTTGGGTGGTAGCGGGGGGAAGGAGACCCAGTACTTC. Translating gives CASSLGGSGGKETQYF.

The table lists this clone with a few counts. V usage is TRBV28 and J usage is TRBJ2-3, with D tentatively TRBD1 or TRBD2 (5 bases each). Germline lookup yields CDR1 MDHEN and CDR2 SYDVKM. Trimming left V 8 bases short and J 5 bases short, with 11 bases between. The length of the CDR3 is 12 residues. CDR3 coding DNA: TGTGCCAGCCGGGACCACAGAGATACGCAGTATTTT. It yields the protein CASRDHRDTQYF.

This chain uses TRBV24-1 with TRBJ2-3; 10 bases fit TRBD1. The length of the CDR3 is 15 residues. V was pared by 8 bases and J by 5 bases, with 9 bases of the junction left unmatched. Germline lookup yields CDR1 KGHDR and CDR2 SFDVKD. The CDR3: CATNPGTGVRDTQYF. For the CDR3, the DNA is TGTGCCACCAATCCCGGGACAGGGGTTAGAGATACGCAGTATTTT.

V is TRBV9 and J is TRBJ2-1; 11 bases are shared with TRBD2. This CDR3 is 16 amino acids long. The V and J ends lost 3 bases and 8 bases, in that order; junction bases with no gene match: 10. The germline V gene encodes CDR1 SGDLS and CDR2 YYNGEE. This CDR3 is CASSGRSGGAGDEQFF. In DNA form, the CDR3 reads TGTGCCAGCAGCGGACGTAGCGGGGGGGCAGGGGATGAGCAGTTCTTC.

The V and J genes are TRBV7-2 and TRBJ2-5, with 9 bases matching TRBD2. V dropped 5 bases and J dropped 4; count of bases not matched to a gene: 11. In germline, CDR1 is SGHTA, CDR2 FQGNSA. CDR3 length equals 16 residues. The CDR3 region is CASSGGGGAFSETQYF. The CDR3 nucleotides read TGTGCCAGCAGCGGAGGCGGGGGGGCTTTTTCAGAGACCCAGTACTTC.

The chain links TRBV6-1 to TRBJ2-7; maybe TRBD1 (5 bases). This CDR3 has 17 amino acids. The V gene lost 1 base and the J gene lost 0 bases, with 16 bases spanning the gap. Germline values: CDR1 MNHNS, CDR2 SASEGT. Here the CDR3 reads CASSEGGWAGYSYEQYV. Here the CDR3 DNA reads TGTGCCAGCAGTGAAGGGGGTTGGGCAGGGTACTCCTACGAGCAGTACGTC.

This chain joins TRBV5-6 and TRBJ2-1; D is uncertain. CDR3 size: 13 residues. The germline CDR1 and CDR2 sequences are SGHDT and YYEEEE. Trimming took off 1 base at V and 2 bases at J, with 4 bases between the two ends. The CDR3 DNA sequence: TGTGCCAGCAGCTTGCAAACCTACAATGAGCAGTTCTTC. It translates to CASSLQTYNEQFF.

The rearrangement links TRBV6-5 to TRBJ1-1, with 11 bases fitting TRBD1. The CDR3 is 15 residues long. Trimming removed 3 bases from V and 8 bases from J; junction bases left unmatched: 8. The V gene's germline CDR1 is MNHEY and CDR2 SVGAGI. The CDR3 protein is CASSYQWTGGLEAFF. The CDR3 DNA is TGTGCCAGCAGTTATCAATGGACAGGGGGCTTGGAAGCTTTCTTT.

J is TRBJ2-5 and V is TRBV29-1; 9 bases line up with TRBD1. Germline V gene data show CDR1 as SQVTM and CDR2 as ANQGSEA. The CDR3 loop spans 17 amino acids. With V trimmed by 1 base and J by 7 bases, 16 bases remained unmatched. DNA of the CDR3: TGCAGCGTTGAAGGCGGTACCGGGACAGGGCGTTTAGGGACCCAGTACTTC. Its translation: CSVEGGTGTGRLGTQYF.

The CDR3: CASSILAAQETQYF. The CDR3 DNA reads TGTGCCAGCAGCATACTAGCGGCCCAAGAGACCCAGTACTTC. V usage is TRBV5-6 and J usage is TRBJ2-5, with TRBD2 identical over 8 bases. Unmatched junction bases numbered 3, after V lost 4 bases and J lost 1 base. The CDR3 runs 14 residues. Germline CDR1 reads SGHDT; CDR2 reads YYEEEE.

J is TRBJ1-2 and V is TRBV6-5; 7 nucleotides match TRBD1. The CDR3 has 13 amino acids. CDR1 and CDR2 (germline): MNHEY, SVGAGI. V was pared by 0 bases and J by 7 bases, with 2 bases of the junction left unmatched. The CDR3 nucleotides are TGTGCCAGCAGTTACTCGTACAGGGGTGGCTACACCTTC. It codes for CASSYSYRGGYTF.

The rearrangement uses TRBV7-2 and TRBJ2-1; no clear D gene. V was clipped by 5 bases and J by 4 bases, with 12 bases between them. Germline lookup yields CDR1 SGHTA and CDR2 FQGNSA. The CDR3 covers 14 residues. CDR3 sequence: CASSPRAVYNEQFF. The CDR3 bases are TGTGCCAGCAGCCCCCGTGCTGTTTACAATGAGCAGTTCTTC.

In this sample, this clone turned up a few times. The CDR3 is CASRRLYSGGGETQYF. CDR3 nucleotide sequence: TGTGCCAGCAGGAGGCTCTACTCAGGGGGAGGAGAGACCCAGTACTTC. The chain links TRBV2 to TRBJ2-5; D is perhaps TRBD1 (7 bases). Germline lookup yields CDR1 SNHLY and CDR2 FYNNEI. The ends were cut back, 6 bases at V and 4 bases at J, with 21 bases in the middle. This CDR3 comprises 16 residues.

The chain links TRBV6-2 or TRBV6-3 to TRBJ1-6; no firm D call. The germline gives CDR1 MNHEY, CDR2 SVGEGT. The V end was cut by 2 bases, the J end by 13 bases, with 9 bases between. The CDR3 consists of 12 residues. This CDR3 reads CASSYHPSPLHF. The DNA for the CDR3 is TGTGCCAGCAGTTACCACCCTTCTCCCCTCCACTTT.